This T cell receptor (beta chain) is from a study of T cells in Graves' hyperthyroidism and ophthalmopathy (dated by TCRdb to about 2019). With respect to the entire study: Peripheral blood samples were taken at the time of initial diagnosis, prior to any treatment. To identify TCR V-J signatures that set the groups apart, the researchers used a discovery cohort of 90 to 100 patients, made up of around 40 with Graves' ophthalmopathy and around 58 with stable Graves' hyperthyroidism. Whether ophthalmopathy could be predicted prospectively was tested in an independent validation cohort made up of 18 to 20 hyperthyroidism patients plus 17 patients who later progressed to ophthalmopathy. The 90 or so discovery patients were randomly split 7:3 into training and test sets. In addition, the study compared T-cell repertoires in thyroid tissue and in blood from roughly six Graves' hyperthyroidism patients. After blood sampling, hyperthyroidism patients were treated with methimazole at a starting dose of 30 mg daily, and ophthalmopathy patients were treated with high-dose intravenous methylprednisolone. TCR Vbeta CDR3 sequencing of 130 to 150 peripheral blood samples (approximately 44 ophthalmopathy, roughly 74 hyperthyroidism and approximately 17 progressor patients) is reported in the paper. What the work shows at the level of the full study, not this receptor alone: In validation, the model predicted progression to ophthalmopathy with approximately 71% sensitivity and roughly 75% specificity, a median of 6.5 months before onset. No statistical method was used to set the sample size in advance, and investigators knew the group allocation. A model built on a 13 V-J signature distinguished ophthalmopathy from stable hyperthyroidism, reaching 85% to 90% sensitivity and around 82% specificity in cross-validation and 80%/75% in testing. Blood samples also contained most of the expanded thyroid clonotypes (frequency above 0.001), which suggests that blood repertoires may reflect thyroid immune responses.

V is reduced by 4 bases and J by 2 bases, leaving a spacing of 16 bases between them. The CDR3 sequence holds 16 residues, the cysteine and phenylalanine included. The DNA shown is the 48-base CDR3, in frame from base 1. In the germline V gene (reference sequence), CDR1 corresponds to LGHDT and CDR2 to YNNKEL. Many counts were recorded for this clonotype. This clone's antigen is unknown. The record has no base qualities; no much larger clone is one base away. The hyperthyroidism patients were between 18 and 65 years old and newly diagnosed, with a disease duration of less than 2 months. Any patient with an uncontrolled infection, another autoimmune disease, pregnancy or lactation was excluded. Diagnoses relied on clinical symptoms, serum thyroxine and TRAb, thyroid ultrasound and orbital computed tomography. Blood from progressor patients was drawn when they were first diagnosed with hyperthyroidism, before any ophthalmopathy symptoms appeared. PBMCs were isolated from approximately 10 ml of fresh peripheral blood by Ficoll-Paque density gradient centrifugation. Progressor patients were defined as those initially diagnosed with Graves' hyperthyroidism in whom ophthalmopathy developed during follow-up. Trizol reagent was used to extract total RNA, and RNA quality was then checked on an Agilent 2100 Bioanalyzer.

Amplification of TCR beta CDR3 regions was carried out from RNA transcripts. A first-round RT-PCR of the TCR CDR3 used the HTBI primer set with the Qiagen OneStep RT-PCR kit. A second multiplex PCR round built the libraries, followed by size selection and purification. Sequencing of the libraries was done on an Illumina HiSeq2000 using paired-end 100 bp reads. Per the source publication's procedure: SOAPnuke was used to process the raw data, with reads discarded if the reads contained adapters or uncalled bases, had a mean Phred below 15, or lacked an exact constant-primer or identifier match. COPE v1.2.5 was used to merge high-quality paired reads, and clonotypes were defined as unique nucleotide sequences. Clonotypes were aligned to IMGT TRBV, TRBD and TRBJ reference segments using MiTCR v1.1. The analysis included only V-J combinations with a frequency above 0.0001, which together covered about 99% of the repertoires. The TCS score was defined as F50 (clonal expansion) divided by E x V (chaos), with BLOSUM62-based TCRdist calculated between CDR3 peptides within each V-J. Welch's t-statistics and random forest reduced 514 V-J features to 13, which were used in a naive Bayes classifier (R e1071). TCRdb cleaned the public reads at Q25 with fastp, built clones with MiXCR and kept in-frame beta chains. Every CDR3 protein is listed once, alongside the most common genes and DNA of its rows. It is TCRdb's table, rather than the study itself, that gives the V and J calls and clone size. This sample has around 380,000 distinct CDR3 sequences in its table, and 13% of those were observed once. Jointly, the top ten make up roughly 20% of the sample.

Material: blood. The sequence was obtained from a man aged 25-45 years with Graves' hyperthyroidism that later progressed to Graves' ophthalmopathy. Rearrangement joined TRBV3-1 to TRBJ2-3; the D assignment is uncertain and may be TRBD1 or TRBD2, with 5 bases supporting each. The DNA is TGTGCCAGCAGCCTGTCGTGGGACCCACCCACAGATACGCAGTATTTT. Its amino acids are CASSLSWDPPTDTQYF.